These 30 T cell receptor beta chains came from one sample sequenced in a study. MiXCR, run by TCRdb on the 5' RACE reads, gives a single entry per CDR3 protein. The table lists 9,400 or so distinct CDR3 sequences, approximately 16% of them singletons, with roughly 3.4% in the top ten. The sequencing sample was made of memory CD4+ T cells sorted from blood. This sample's subset: memory CD4+ T cells, CD4+CD45RO+CD25-. These receptors all come from a female donor with breast cancer.

This clonotype is labeled as medium-sized. The V and J genes are TRBV5-1 and TRBJ1-2, with 8 bases matching TRBD1. V was pared by 4 bases and J by 8 bases, with 10 bases of the junction left unmatched. The germline V gene has CDR1 SGHRS and CDR2 YFSETQ. The CDR3 length is 14 residues. The CDR3 DNA reads as TGCGCCAGCAGCGCCCGGACAGGGTTCGGGGGCTACACCTTC. Encoded protein: CASSARTGFGGYTF.

By frequency in the sample, this clonotype is medium-sized. V and J are TRBV7-8 and TRBJ2-2; D is unclear. CDR3 size: 13 residues. V lost 5 bases and J lost 0, with 4 bases in between. The V gene's germline CDR1 is SGHVS and CDR2 FQNEAQ. CDR3 sequence: CASSHSNTGELFF. The CDR3 DNA reads TGTGCCAGCAGCCACTCGAACACCGGGGAGCTGTTTTTT.

The rearrangement links TRBV19 to TRBJ2-1, with 9 nucleotides matching TRBD2. The CDR3 length is 15 residues. Trimming at V came to 1 base and at J to 10 bases, leaving 8 bases not matched to a gene. Germline V gene sequence: CDR1 LNHDA, CDR2 SQIVND (reference sequence). CDR3 residues: CASSIVGAGGQEQFF. As DNA, the CDR3 is TGTGCCAGTAGTATAGTAGGAGCGGGGGGACAGGAGCAGTTCTTC.

A single count supports this clonotype. V usage is TRBV14 and J usage is TRBJ1-3; 7 positions agree with TRBD1. Germline trimming cut 3 bases from V and 4 bases from J; bases unmatched to any gene: 3. The CDR3 length is 14 residues. The V gene's germline CDR1 is SGHDN and CDR2 FVKESK. The CDR3 DNA is TGTGCCAGCAGCCATTGGGACAGAGGAAACACCATATATTTT. Translation: CASSHWDRGNTIYF.

Turning to this clonotype: Compared with germline, one end of the junction differs, possibly owing to a read error. The genes are TRBV5-1 and TRBJ1-1; D is ambiguous. The germline V gene encodes CDR1 SGHRS and CDR2 YFSETQ. This CDR3 spans 15 amino acids. The CDR3 DNA is TGTGCCAGCAGCTTGGTGGGAGGCGTGTACACTGAAGCTTCCTTT. As protein: CASSLVGGVYTEASF.

This clonotype was counted many times. The chain combines TRBV9 with TRBJ2-1; D ambiguous. Between the trimmed V and J ends, which lost 2 bases and 5 bases, there was a span of 8 bases. The CDR3 sequence is 13 residues long. In germline, CDR1 is SGDLS, CDR2 YYNGEE. The CDR3 bases are TGTGCCAGCAGCGTTCGAGTTGACAATGAGCAGTTCTTC. This codes for CASSVRVDNEQFF.

In this sample, this clonotype is medium-sized. The gene calls are TRBV14 and TRBJ1-2, with D maybe TRBD1 (5 bases). V shed 4 bases and J shed 4 bases, with 10 bases lying between them. Germline assignment: CDR1 SGHDN and CDR2 FVKESK. CDR3 length: 13 amino acids. The CDR3 sequence is CASSPGTGYGYTF. The CDR3, as DNA: TGTGCCAGCAGCCCCGGGACCGGCTATGGCTACACCTTC. The full variable domain, its missing parts supplied by reference TRBV14 and TRBJ1-2, is EAGVTQFPSHSVIEKGQTVTLRCDPISGHDNLYWYRRVMGKEIKFLLHFVKESKQDESGMPNNRFLAERTGGTYSTLKVQPAELEDSGVYFCASSPGTGYGYTFGSGTRLTVV.

Concerning this clonotype: The conserved phenylalanine or tryptophan is not found at the CDR3 terminus, so this likely reflects a read error. This chain joins TRBV12-3 or TRBV12-4 and TRBJ1-1, with no clear D. Trimming shortened V by 6 bases and J by 0 bases, and 8 bases separated the two germline ends. The CDR3 contains 13 residues. CDR3 nucleotide sequence: TGTGCCAGCAGACGCGACCTGAACACTGAAGCTTTCTGT. Translating it yields CASRRDLNTEAFC.

This clonotype is medium-sized within its sample. The chain carries TRBV6-5 and TRBJ1-1; D gene unclear. The CDR3 has 14 amino acids. The V end lost 6 bases, the J end lost 4 bases, and 15 bases lay between the germline ends. The germline CDR1 and CDR2 sequences are MNHEY and SVGAGI. CDR3 loop: CASSVYSSTTEAFF. For the CDR3, the DNA is TGTGCCAGCAGCGTATACAGTTCAACCACTGAAGCTTTCTTT.

This clonotype was seen only a few times. The rearrangement links TRBV5-1 to TRBJ2-5; D ambiguous. Germline V gene lookup returns CDR1 SGHRS and CDR2 YFSETQ. CDR3 length: 15 amino acids. The V and J ends lost 4 bases and 1 base respectively, with 14 bases between them. Here the CDR3 reads CASSRDGRAQETQYF. DNA for the CDR3: TGCGCCAGCAGCCGAGACGGAAGAGCCCAAGAGACCCAGTACTTC.

On this clonotype: This may arise from a read error, as a much more abundant clone is one base away. The chain joins TRBV29-1 to TRBJ2-1, with 9 nucleotides matching TRBD1. The CDR3 runs to 17 residues. The germline V gene encodes CDR1 SQVTM and CDR2 ANQGSEA. The CDR3 sequence is CSAEFIFLGQGANEQFF. The CDR3 DNA is TGCAGCGCTGAATTCATATTTTTGGGACAGGGTGCCAATGAGCAGTTCTTC.

This clonotype turned up a few times. A clone one base away is much larger, so this may be a read error. CDR3 sequence reads: CSALRQIRSGELFF. In nucleotides, the CDR3 is TGCAGTGCCTTGAGGCAAATCAGGAGCGGGGAGCTGTTTTTT. The chain combines TRBV20-1 with TRBJ2-2; D gene ambiguous. CDR1 is DFQATT and CDR2 is SNEGSKA in the germline V gene (reference sequence). The CDR3 contains 14 residues. Trimming pared 6 bases from V and 7 bases from J, leaving 18 bases between.

This clonotype occurred a few times. CDR3 coding DNA: TGTGCCAGCAGCTTAGCGTCTCGGTTGTCAGAGACCCAGTACTTC. It encodes CASSLASRLSETQYF. The chain recombines TRBV7-2 with TRBJ2-5; no definite D call. CDR3 length: 15 residues. Trimming pared 0 bases from V and 4 bases from J, leaving 12 bases between. Germline assignment: CDR1 SGHTA and CDR2 FQGNSA.

This clonotype qualifies as medium-sized. This rearrangement joins TRBV9 to TRBJ2-1; D is unresolved. The V and J ends lost 0 bases and 6 bases respectively, with 10 bases between them. The CDR3 spans 14 residues. Germline V gene lookup returns CDR1 SGDLS and CDR2 YYNGEE. CDR3 loop: CASSVALWSNEQFF. CDR3 DNA sequence: TGTGCCAGCAGCGTAGCCCTCTGGTCCAATGAGCAGTTCTTC.

This clonotype is termed medium-sized (0.01 to 0.1%). J is TRBJ1-2 and V is TRBV6-5, with a possible D match to TRBD1 (6 bases). The V gene's germline CDR1 is MNHEY and CDR2 SVGAGI. V lost 7 bases and J lost 8, with 14 bases in between. The CDR3 totals 12 residues. The CDR3, as DNA: TGTGCCAGCAAGTCGGGGGGCAGGGGCTACACCTTC. Translated, it gives CASKSGGRGYTF.

About this clonotype: A much larger clonotype is one base distant, so this may be a read error. V is TRBV29-1 and J is TRBJ2-1; D not certain. This CDR3 spans 14 amino acids. Between the trimmed V and J ends, which lost 5 bases and 2 bases, there was a span of 13 bases. Germline CDR1 SQVTM, CDR2 ANQGSEA. The CDR3 DNA sequence: TGCAGCGTTTTGGTATTTCCCGCCTACAATGAGCAGTTCTTC. Amino acids: CSVLVFPAYNEQFF.

This clonotype is termed medium-sized (0.01 to 0.1%). The chain uses TRBV20-1 and TRBJ2-1, with 7 positions matching TRBD1. V trimming: 5 bases; J trimming: 6 bases; junction bases outside the gene matches: 7. CDR1 and CDR2 from the germline V gene are DFQATT and SNEGSKA (reference sequence). The CDR3 is made up of 13 amino acids. CDR3 bases: TGCAGTGCTTGGGACAGTTTTGGCAATGAGCAGTTCTTC. Its protein is CSAWDSFGNEQFF.

This chain joins TRBV19 and TRBJ2-3; 7 bases match TRBD1. Trimming took 4 bases from V and 3 from J; bases not matched to a gene: 7. CDR1 LNHDA and CDR2 SQIVND come from the germline V gene (reference sequence). This CDR3 is built from 15 residues. The CDR3 coding sequence is TGTGCCAGTAGTAAGAGGACAGGAGAGACAGATACGCAGTATTTT. Encoded protein: CASSKRTGETDTQYF. Full variable domain (rest looked up from reference TRBV19 and TRBJ2-3): DGGITQSPKYLFRKEGQNVTLSCEQNLNHDAMYWYRQDPGQGLRLIYYSQIVNDFQKGDIAEGYSVSREKKESFPLTVTSAQKNPTAFYLCASSKRTGETDTQYFGPGTRLTVL.

About this clonotype: Mismatch with germline at one junction end may stem from a read error. The chain recombines TRBV20-1 with TRBJ2-1; tentatively, D is TRBD1 (6 bases). CDR1 and CDR2 from the germline V gene are DFQATT and SNEGSKA (reference sequence). The length of the CDR3 is 14 residues. CDR3 sequence (DNA): TGCAGTGCTAGAACGCGACAGGTTAACAATGAGCAGTGCTTC. Translated: CSARTRQVNNEQCF.

With regard to this clonotype: This could be a read error, since a much larger clone is one nucleotide away. The V and J genes are TRBV5-1 and TRBJ1-1; TRBD1 aligns across 11 bases. Germline CDR1 is SGHRS and CDR2 is YFSETQ. The CDR3 is made up of 15 amino acids. This CDR3 is CASSLGTGGEPEALF. The CDR3, as DNA: TGCGCCAGCAGCCTTGGGACAGGGGGGGAACCTGAAGCTCTCTTT.

This clonotype is labeled medium-sized. The rearrangement links TRBV5-6 to TRBJ2-6; D not resolved. This CDR3 has 17 residues. Germline-derived CDR1 and CDR2 are SGHDT and YYEEEE. V was clipped by 0 bases and J by 1 base, with 11 bases between them. CDR3 in DNA: TGTGCCAGCAGCTTGGAAAAAGCCGGGTCTGGGGCCAACGTCCTGACTTTC. Translating it yields CASSLEKAGSGANVLTF.

A few counts support this clonotype. The gene calls are TRBV6-2 or TRBV6-3 and TRBJ1-2, with TRBD1 matching over 9 bases. The CDR3 has 15 amino acids. CDR1 MNHEY and CDR2 SVGEGT come from the germline V gene. The V gene end was trimmed by 5 bases and the J gene end by 8 bases; junction bases not matched to a gene: 12. Here the CDR3 DNA reads TGTGCCAGCAGTCTTCCGGGACAGGGTTCTGCCGGCTACACCTTC. Its protein product is CASSLPGQGSAGYTF.

This clonotype was counted ten times or more. This rearrangement joins TRBV6-2 or TRBV6-3 to TRBJ2-1; D is uncertain. The germline V gene has CDR1 MNHEY and CDR2 SVGEGT. The CDR3 has 14 residues. The ends were cut back, 8 bases at V and 0 bases at J, with 11 bases in the middle. The CDR3 DNA reads as TGTGCCAGCGGGTTCGGGTACTCCTACAATGAGCAGTTCTTC. Its translation: CASGFGYSYNEQFF.

This clonotype rates as medium-sized (0.01 to 0.1%). CDR3 DNA: TGTGCCAGCAAATCTCAGGGGGAGTCCCAGCCCCAGCATTTT. Protein product: CASKSQGESQPQHF. The gene calls are TRBV2 and TRBJ1-5; 7 bases align to TRBD1. CDR1 and CDR2 from the germline V gene are SNHLY and FYNNEI. The CDR3 is 14 residues long. Trimming cost V 7 bases and J 7 bases; bases outside gene matches: 10.

By share of the sample, this clonotype is medium-sized. This chain joins TRBV7-2 and TRBJ2-7; 13 bases are shared with TRBD2. Germline V gene sequence: CDR1 SGHTA, CDR2 FQGNSA. This CDR3 is 18 amino acids long. V trimming: 2 bases; J trimming: 6 bases; junction bases outside the gene matches: 13. For the CDR3, the DNA is TGTGCCAGCAGCTTAAGAGTGGGACTAGCGGGAAATATCCGCGAGCAGTACTTC. This sequence encodes CASSLRVGLAGNIREQYF.

This clonotype was counted a few times. The V gene is TRBV4-3, the J gene TRBJ1-5; 8 nucleotides agree with TRBD1. J lost 1 base, V lost 2 bases, and 1 base had no gene match. Germline V gene data show CDR1 as LGHNA and CDR2 as YSLEER. This CDR3 comprises 15 residues. The CDR3 sequence is CASSQRTGSNQPQHF. As DNA, the CDR3 is TGCGCCAGCAGCCAACGGACAGGGAGCAATCAGCCCCAGCATTTT.

This clonotype showed up many times. The CDR3 coding sequence is TGTGCCAGCAGGGACAGCCAATCACCCCTCCACTTT. This sequence encodes CASRDSQSPLHF. The rearrangement uses TRBV28 and TRBJ1-6; maybe TRBD1 (6 bases). The CDR3 runs to 12 residues. Per the germline V gene, CDR1 is MDHEN and CDR2 is SYDVKM. Trimming stripped 6 bases from V and 10 bases from J, with 10 bases between.

In this sample, this clonotype is medium-sized (0.01 to 0.1%). V gene TRBV5-5 combines with J gene TRBJ2-5; 9 bases match TRBD1. This CDR3 is built from 16 residues. V lost 1 base and J lost 1; bases outside the gene matches: 5. In germline, CDR1 is SGHKS, CDR2 YYEKEE (reference sequence). DNA of the CDR3: TGTGCCAGCAGCTTGAATCAACAGGGGGCCCAAGAGACCCAGTACTTC. As protein: CASSLNQQGAQETQYF.

On this clonotype: Being one base from a much bigger clone, this may be a read error. J is TRBJ2-5 and V is TRBV6-2 or TRBV6-3; no clear D gene. This CDR3 region has 11 residues. Germline V gene data show CDR1 as MNHEY and CDR2 as SVGEGT. The CDR3 spells CASSYGETPYF. For the CDR3, the DNA is TGTGCCAGCAGTTACGGTGAGACCCCGTACTTC.

This rearrangement joins TRBV9 to TRBJ1-6; D not certain. CDR3 length equals 15 residues. V was cut by 3 bases and J by 8 bases, with 15 bases left in between. CDR1 SGDLS and CDR2 YYNGEE come from the germline V gene. The CDR3 coding sequence is TGTGCCAGCAGCGCCGGACCGACTAGGGATTCACCCCTCCACTTT. Its protein is CASSAGPTRDSPLHF.